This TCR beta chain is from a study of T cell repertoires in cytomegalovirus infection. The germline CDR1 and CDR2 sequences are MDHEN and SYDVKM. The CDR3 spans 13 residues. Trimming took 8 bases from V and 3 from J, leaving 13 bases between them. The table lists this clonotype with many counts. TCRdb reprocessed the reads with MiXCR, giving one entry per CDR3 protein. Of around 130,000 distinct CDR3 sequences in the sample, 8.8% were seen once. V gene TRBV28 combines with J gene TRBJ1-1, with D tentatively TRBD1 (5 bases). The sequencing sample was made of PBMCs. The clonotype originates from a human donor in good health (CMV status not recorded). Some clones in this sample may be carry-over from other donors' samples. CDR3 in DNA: TGTGCCAGCGGGACCGCCCGGGACACTGAAGCTTTCTTT. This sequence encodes CASGTARDTEAFF.